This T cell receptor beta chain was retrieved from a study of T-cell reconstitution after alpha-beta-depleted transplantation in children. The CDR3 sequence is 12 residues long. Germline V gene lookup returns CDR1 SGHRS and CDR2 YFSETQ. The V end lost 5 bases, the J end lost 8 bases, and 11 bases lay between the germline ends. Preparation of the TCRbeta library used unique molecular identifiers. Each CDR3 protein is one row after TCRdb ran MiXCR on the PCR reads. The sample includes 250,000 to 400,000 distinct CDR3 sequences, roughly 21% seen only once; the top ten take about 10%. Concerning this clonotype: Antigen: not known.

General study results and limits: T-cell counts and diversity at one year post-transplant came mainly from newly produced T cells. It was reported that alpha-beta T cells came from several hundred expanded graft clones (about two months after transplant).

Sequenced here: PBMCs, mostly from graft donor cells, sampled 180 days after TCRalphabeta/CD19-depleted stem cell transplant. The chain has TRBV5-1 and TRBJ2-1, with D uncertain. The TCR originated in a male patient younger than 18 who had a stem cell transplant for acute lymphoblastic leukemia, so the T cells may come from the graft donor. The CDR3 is CASRGSLDEQFF. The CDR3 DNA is TGCGCCAGCAGGGGTAGTCTGGATGAGCAGTTCTTC.